Below, 8 T cell receptor beta chains from the same sample are listed, as sequenced in a study of blood T cells in healthy people across ages. The authors ran a second PCR of roughly 6 to 12 cycles using a sample-barcoded 5' primer and a J-beta primer mix. MiXCR, applied by TCRdb to the 5' RACE reads, yields one record per CDR3 protein. The table includes about 800,000 distinct CDR3 sequences, around 45% detected once. The sequenced material came from blood. Receptors originate from a man older than 75 in good health.

This clonotype was seen only a few times. This chain uses TRBV7-8 with TRBJ2-7; 9 bases are a match to TRBD2. There are 14 residues in the CDR3. Germline trimming cut 3 bases from V and 4 bases from J; bases unmatched to any gene: 4. Germline CDR1 SGHVS, CDR2 FQNEAQ. CDR3 residues: CASSFVLAGYEQYF. CDR3 nucleotides: TGTGCCAGCAGCTTCGTACTAGCGGGTTACGAGCAGTACTTC.

V gene TRBV30 combines with J gene TRBJ2-5; TRBD2 matches at 7 bases. The CDR3 runs 16 residues. Looked up from germline, CDR1 is GTSNPN and CDR2 is SVGIG (reference sequence). V lost 3 bases, J lost 7 bases, and 17 bases stayed unmatched. CDR3 protein: CAWRPIREASGWTQYF. CDR3 sequence (DNA): TGTGCCTGGAGACCCATCCGGGAGGCTAGCGGTTGGACCCAGTACTTC.

The CDR3 loop is CSVAWSYEQYF. The CDR3 coding sequence is TGCAGCGTAGCTTGGTCCTACGAGCAGTACTTC. V gene TRBV29-1 combines with J gene TRBJ2-7, with unresolved D. Germline V gives CDR1 SQVTM, CDR2 ANQGSEA. Trimming took off 6 bases at V and 1 base at J, with 7 bases between the two ends. The CDR3 consists of 11 residues.

This chain uses TRBV10-3 with TRBJ2-7; 7 bases are a match to TRBD2. The J call may be incorrect, as the DNA end agrees better with TRBJ2-5. The CDR3 has 14 residues. The germline V gene has CDR1 ENHRY and CDR2 SYGVKD. The CDR3 loop is CAISVTSGEETQYF. The CDR3 DNA reads TGTGCCATCAGTGTAACCAGCGGGGAAGAGACCCAGTACTTC.

The V and J genes are TRBV20-1 and TRBJ2-5; tentative D call: TRBD2 (6 bases). Deletions cut 1 base from V and 11 bases from J, with 20 bases between. This CDR3 comprises 14 residues. Germline assignment: CDR1 DFQATT and CDR2 SNEGSKA (reference sequence). The CDR3 DNA reads TGCAGTGCTAGAGGGAGGGCGCTTTTAAATGAGCAGTACTTC. Translated, it gives CSARGRALLNEQYF.

This clonotype has just a few counts. The chain has TRBV7-7 and TRBJ2-7, with D unresolved. From germline, CDR1 is SSHAT and CDR2 FNYEAQ (reference sequence). The CDR3 covers 13 residues. Deletions cut 1 base from V and 6 bases from J, with 10 bases between. The CDR3 region is CASSLDATGEQYF. DNA of the CDR3: TGTGCCAGCAGCTTAGACGCTACGGGCGAGCAGTACTTC.

This clonotype was observed a few times. The chain employs TRBV6-2 or TRBV6-3 and TRBJ2-1, with D possibly being TRBD1 or TRBD2 (5 bases each). Germline CDR1 MNHEY, CDR2 SVGEGT. The V gene lost 5 bases and the J gene lost 2 bases, with 16 bases spanning the gap. CDR3 length: 16 amino acids. Here the CDR3 DNA reads TGTGCCAGCAGTCACCACGGTGGGGGTCCCTACAATGAGCAGTTCTTC. Residues: CASSHHGGGPYNEQFF.

This clonotype was counted ten times or more. The chain is built from TRBV7-2 and TRBJ2-3, with 8 bases that match TRBD2. With 5 bases clipped from V and 4 bases from J, the junction kept 14 bases outside the gene matches. The CDR3 extends over 17 amino acids. The germline V gene has CDR1 SGHTA and CDR2 FQGNSA. CDR3 protein: CASSPRGSGTGADTQYF. CDR3 coding DNA: TGTGCCAGCAGCCCCCGCGGTAGCGGGACTGGGGCAGATACGCAGTATTTT.